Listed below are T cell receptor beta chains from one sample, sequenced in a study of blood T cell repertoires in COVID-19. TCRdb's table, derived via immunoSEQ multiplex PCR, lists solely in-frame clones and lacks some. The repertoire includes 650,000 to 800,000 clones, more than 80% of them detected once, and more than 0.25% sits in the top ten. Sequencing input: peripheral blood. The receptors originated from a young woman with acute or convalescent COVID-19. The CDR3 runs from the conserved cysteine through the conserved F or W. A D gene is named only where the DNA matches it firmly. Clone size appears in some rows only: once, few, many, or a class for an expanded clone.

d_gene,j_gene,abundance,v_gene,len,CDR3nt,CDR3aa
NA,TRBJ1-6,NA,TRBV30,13,TGTGCCTGGAGTGACGGCGGTTTTTCACCCCTCCACTTT,CAWSDGGFSPLHF
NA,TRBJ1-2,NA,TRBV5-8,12,TGTGCCAGCAGCGAGGACACCTATGGCTACACCTTC,CASSEDTYGYTF
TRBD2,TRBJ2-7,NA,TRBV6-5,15,TGTGCCAGCAGGGAGACTAGCGGGGAGTCTTACGAGCAGTACTTC,CASRETSGESYEQYF
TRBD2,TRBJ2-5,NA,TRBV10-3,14,TGTGCCATCGGACTAGGGATCCTACAAGAGACCCAGTACTTC,CAIGLGILQETQYF
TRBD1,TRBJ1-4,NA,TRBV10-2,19,TGCGCCAGCAGTGACCCTTTTGAACCGGGACAGGGTTCTAATGAAAAACTGTTTTTT,CASSDPFEPGQGSNEKLFF
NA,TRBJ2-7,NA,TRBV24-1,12,TGTGCCACCAGTGGGGGGGCCTACGAGCAGTACTTC,CATSGGAYEQYF
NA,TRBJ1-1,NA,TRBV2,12,TGTGCCAGCATCAGGGGAGACACTGAAGCTTTCTTT,CASIRGDTEAFF
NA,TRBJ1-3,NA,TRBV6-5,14,TGTGCCAGCAGGGGCGAGCTGACTGGAAACACCATATATTTT,CASRGELTGNTIYF
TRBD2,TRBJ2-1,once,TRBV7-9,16,TGTGCCAGCAGCTTTCTTGCGGGGGGGCGCGGGAATGAGCAGTTCTTC,CASSFLAGGRGNEQFF
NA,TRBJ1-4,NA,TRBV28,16,TGTGCCAGCAGTTTGGTCCCTCTCATAACTTACGAAAAACTGTTTTTT,CASSLVPLITYEKLFF
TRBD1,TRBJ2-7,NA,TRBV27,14,TGTGCCAGCAGACTACAGGGGAACTCCTACGAGCAGTACTTC,CASRLQGNSYEQYF
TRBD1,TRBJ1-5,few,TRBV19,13,TGTGCCAGTCGGGGACAGCTCAATCAGCCCCAGCATTTT,CASRGQLNQPQHF
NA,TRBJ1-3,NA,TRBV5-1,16,TGCGCCAGCAGCACCCAGGGGCCGCCCTCTGGAAACACCATATATTTT,CASSTQGPPSGNTIYF
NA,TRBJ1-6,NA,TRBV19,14,TGTGCCACTAGACATGGGCAGGCGAATTCACCCCTCCACTTT,CATRHGQANSPLHF
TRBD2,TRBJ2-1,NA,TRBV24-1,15,TGTGCCACCAGTGATTCGGCGGGGGGGAGAAATGAGCAGTTCTTC,CATSDSAGGRNEQFF
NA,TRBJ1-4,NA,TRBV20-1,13,TGCAGTGCTAGTGGGGCAGGGGCTGAAAAACTGTTTTTT,CSASGAGAEKLFF
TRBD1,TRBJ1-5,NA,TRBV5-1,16,TGCGCCAGCAGCTTGGACGTACAGGGGGCAGGTCAGCCCCAGCATTTT,CASSLDVQGAGQPQHF
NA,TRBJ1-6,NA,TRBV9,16,TGTGCCAGCAGCGTAGCCGCCGCAGGGAATAATTCACCCCTCCACTTT,CASSVAAAGNNSPLHF
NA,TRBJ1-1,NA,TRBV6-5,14,TGTGCCAGCAGTTACTCAGTAGCGGACTCAAGGGCTTTCTTT,CASSYSVADSRAFF
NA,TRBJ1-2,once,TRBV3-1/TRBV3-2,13,TGTGCCAGCAGCCACCCATGGGGGGATGGCTACACCTTC,CASSHPWGDGYTF
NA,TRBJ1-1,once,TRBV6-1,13,TGTGCCAGCAGTGAAGGAGCTCACACTGAAGCTTTCTTT,CASSEGAHTEAFF
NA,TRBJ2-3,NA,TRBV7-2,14,TGTGCCAGCAATCCGGGGAGTTGGGCAGATACGCAGTATTTT,CASNPGSWADTQYF
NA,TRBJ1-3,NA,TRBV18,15,TGTGCCAGCTCACCACCGTTCCTAACTGGAAACACCATATATTTT,CASSPPFLTGNTIYF
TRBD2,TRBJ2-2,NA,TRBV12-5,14,TGTGCTAGTGGTACCTCGGGGGGCACCGGGGAGCTGTTTTTT,CASGTSGGTGELFF
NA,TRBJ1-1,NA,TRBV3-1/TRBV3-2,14,TGTGCCAGCAGCCATGGGAGACTAGGAACTGAAGCTTTCTTT,CASSHGRLGTEAFF
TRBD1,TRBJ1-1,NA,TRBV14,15,TGTGCCAGCAGCCAAATGACAGGGTGGAACACTGAAGCTTTCTTT,CASSQMTGWNTEAFF
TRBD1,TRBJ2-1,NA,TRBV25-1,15,TGTGCCAGCAGGCCCACAGGGGCTAATGGAAATGAGCAGTTCTTC,CASRPTGANGNEQFF
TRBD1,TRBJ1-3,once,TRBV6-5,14,TGTGCCAGCGGACAGGGTATCTCTGGAAACACCATATATTTT,CASGQGISGNTIYF
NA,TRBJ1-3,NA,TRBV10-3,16,TGTGCCATCAGTGATCTGGTGAGGGTGACTTCGAACACCATATATTTT,CAISDLVRVTSNTIYF
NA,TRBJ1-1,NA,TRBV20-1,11,TGCAGTGCTAGACAGGGCACTGAAGCTTTCTTT,CSARQGTEAFF
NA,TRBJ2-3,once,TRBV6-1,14,TGTGCCAGCAGTGAAGCCCCAGGGACAGATACGCAGTATTTT,CASSEAPGTDTQYF
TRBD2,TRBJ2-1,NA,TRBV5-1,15,TGCGCCAGCAGCGTTTCAAGCGGGATAAGGAATGAGCAGTTCTTC,CASSVSSGIRNEQFF
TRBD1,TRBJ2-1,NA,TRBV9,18,TGTGCCAGCAGCGTAGGGGCGGCAGGGGACAGCTCCTACAATGAGCAGTTCTTC,CASSVGAAGDSSYNEQFF
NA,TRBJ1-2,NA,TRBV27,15,TGTGCCAGCAGTTTATATGCAGGGAAAAACTATGGCTACACCTTC,CASSLYAGKNYGYTF
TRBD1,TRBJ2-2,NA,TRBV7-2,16,TGTGCCAGCAGCTCAATGGGGACAGGGAACACCGGGGAGCTGTTTTTT,CASSSMGTGNTGELFF
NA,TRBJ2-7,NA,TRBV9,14,TGTGCCAGCAGCGTAGGGGCCTCATCCTACGAGCAGTACTTC,CASSVGASSYEQYF
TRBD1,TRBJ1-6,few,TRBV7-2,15,TGTGCCAGCAGCTTAGTCGCAGGGGGCAATTCACCCCTCCACTTT,CASSLVAGGNSPLHF
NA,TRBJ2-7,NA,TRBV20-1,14,TGCAGTGCTAGTCAGGGGGGTTCCCCCTACGAGCAGTACTTC,CSASQGGSPYEQYF
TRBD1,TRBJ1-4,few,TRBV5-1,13,TGCGCCAGCGGGACAGGAGTAAATGAAAAACTGTTTTTT,CASGTGVNEKLFF
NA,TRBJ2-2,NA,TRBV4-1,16,TGCGCCAGCAGCCAAGGGGGTTATGGCCGGGGCGGGGAGCTGTTTTTT,CASSQGGYGRGGELFF
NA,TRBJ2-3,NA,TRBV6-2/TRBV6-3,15,TGTGCCAGCAGTTACGGCGGGGGCCACACAGATACGCAGTATTTT,CASSYGGGHTDTQYF
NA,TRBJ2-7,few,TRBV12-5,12,TGTGCTAGTGGTCTGGACGGTAACGAGCAGTACTTC,CASGLDGNEQYF
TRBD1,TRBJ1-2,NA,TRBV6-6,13,TGTGCCAGCGCCCTGGACAGGGTCGAGGGCTACACCTTC,CASALDRVEGYTF
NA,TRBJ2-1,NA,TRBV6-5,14,TGTGCCAGCAGTTATAACGGGGGGCACAATGAGCAGTTCTTC,CASSYNGGHNEQFF
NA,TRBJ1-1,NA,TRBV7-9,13,TGTGCCAGCAGCCAGAACCCTAACACTGAAGCTTTCTTT,CASSQNPNTEAFF